This record looks at one T cell receptor (beta chain) sequence and its context. The antigen is not known. Original methodology: ImmunoSEQ only sent back junction sequences with no quality scores, so filtering was done differently. Profiled with immunoSEQ multiplex PCR; TCRdb holds only in-frame clones, not every one. D and trimming come from the DNA, and the V and J calls and clone size come from that table. The table has just over 2,000,000 clones, 85% to 95% seen once; the top ten hold around 0.13%. The sample is drawn from a study of shared clonotypes between healthy human individuals. Study observations and caveats: The sharing of about 5.3% of naive CD4 clonotypes was seen across several donors.

J lost 6 bases, V lost 3 bases, and 4 bases had no gene match. CDR1 and CDR2 from the germline V gene are SQVTM and ANQGSEA. The CDR3 runs 13 residues. The sequence was collected from a young man in good health. The sample comprised naive CD4+ T cells sorted from blood. The subset: CD45RA+ positively selected. This chain connects TRBV29-1 to TRBJ2-2; 7 nucleotides align to TRBD1. The CDR3 region is CSVDGQVPGELFF. The DNA of the CDR3 is TGCAGCGTTGATGGACAGGTCCCCGGGGAGCTGTTTTTT.